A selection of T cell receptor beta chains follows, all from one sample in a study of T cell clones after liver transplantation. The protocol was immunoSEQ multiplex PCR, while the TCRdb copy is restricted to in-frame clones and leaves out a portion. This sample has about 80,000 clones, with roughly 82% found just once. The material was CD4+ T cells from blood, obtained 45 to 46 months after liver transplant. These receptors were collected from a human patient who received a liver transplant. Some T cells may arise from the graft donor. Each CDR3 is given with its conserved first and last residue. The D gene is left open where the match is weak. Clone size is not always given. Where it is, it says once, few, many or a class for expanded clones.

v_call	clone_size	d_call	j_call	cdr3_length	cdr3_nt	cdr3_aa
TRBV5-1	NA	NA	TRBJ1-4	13	TGCGCCAGCAGCGTCGGGAACAATGAAAAACTGTTTTTT	CASSVGNNEKLFF
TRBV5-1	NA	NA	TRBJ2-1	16	TGCGCCAGCAGCTTGGGTGCGGGACTTGGGGAGAATGAGCAGTTCTTC	CASSLGAGLGENEQFF
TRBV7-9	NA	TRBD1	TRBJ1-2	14	TGTGCCAGCAGCTTAGCTTCTGGACAGGGAGTGGTAAACTTC	CASSLASGQGVVNF
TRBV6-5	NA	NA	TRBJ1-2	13	TGTGCCAGCAGTTACTCACCTAACTATGGCTACACCTTC	CASSYSPNYGYTF
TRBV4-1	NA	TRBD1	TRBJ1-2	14	TGCGCCAGCAGCCATGGAAAGGGGGCGTATGGCTACACCTTC	CASSHGKGAYGYTF
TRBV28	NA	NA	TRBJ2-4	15	TGTGCCAGCACCCCCGGGGCCTTAGCCAAAAACATTCAGTACTTC	CASTPGALAKNIQYF
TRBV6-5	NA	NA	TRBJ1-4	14	TGTGCCAGCAGTCCTCGACACCCGAGGGAAAAACTGTTTTTT	CASSPRHPREKLFF
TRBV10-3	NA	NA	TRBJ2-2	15	TGTGCCATCAAGAAGCTAGCCGGTCGTGGCGGGGAGCTGTTTTTT	CAIKKLAGRGGELFF
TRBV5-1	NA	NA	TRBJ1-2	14	TGCGCCAGCAGCCCAGGACCCATTCCGCGGGGCTACACCTTC	CASSPGPIPRGYTF
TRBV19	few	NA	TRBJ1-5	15	TGTGCCACCGGATCACAGGGCCCTAGCAATCAGCCCCAGCATTTT	CATGSQGPSNQPQHF
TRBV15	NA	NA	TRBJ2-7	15	TGTGCCACCAGCAGAGACCCTGGAGGTACCTACGAGCAGTACTTC	CATSRDPGGTYEQYF
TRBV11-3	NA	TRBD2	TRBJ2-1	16	TGTGCCAGCAGCCGTCCCGGGACTAGCGGGAGAAATGAGCAGTTCTTC	CASSRPGTSGRNEQFF
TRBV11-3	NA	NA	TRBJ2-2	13	TGTGCCAGCAGCTTACTAGGCACCGGGGAGCTGTTTTTT	CASSLLGTGELFF
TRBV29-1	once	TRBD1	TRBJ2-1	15	TGCAGCGTTGAAACCGGGACAGGGCACTTGAATGAGCAGTTCTTC	CSVETGTGHLNEQFF
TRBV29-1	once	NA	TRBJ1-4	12	TGCAGCGTCACGGGACGACAGGAAAAACTGTTTTTT	CSVTGRQEKLFF
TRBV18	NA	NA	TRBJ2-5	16	TGTGCCAGCTCACCACCTCTAGGCAGTTTGAGAGAGACCCAGTACTTC	CASSPPLGSLRETQYF
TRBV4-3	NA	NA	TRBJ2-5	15	TGCGCCAGCAGCCAAGAAAGGGACGGCGGCGGGACCCAGTACTTC	CASSQERDGGGTQYF
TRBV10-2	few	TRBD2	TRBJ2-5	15	TGCGCCAGCAGTGGGACTAGTCGTCTTGGGGAGACCCAGTACTTC	CASSGTSRLGETQYF
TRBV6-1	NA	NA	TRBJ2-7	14	TGTGCCAGCAGTCAGGGGACTCTATTCTACGAGCAGTACTTC	CASSQGTLFYEQYF
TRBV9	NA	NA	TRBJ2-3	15	TGTGCCAGCAGCGTAGTCGGGGGGACAACAGATACGCAGTATTTT	CASSVVGGTTDTQYF
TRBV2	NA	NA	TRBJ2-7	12	TGTGCCAGCAGTTACAGTGACTACGAGCAGTACTTC	CASSYSDYEQYF
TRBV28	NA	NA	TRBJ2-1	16	TGTGCCAGCAGCCACACTAGGGTAAGCTCCTACAATGAGCAGTTCTTC	CASSHTRVSSYNEQFF
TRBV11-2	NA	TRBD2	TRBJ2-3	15	TGTGCCAGCAGCTTGAGCGGGATTGCCACAGATACGCAGTATTTT	CASSLSGIATDTQYF
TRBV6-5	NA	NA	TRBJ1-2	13	TGTGCCAGCAGTTACGCGGAAAGGAATGGCTACACCTTC	CASSYAERNGYTF
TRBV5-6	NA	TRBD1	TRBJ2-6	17	TGTGCCAGCCTAGGACAGGGGCTTTCTGCTGGGGCCAACGTCCTGACTTTC	CASLGQGLSAGANVLTF
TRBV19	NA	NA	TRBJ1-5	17	TGTGCCAGTAGTATACGGGGGAACGGGGGTAGCAATCAGCCCCAGCATTTT	CASSIRGNGGSNQPQHF
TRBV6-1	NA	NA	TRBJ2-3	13	TGTGCCAGCAGTGAAACAGGGACAGATACGCAGTATTTT	CASSETGTDTQYF
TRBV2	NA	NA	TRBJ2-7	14	TGTGCCAGCAGCGATAAGTCTTTGGGCAGGGCCCCAAGCTTC	CASSDKSLGRAPSF
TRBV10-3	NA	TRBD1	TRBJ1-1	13	TGTGCCATCTCCCAGGGGGATGTCACTGAAGCTTTCTTT	CAISQGDVTEAFF
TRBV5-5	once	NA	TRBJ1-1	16	TGTGCCAGCAGGCAGGGAGGGCCCCATCTGAACACTGAAGCTTTCTTT	CASRQGGPHLNTEAFF
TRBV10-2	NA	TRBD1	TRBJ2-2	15	TGCGCCAGCAGGGCAGGGGGCATCAACACCGGGGAGCTGTTTTTT	CASRAGGINTGELFF
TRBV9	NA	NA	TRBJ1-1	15	TGTGCCAGCAGCGTTGGACGGCAATTGAACACTGAAGCTTTCTTT	CASSVGRQLNTEAFF
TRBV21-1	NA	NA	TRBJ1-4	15	TGTGCCAGCAGCCCCAAGGGACAGTATAATGAAAAACTGTTTTTT	CASSPKGQYNEKLFF
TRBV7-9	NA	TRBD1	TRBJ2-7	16	TGTGCCAGCAGCAGCCCCTCTGTGACAGGGAAGGACGAGCAGTACTTC	CASSSPSVTGKDEQYF
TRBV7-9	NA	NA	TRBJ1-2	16	TGTGCCAGCAGCTTAGCCCGTGGGCAGTGGGACTATGGCTACACCTTC	CASSLARGQWDYGYTF
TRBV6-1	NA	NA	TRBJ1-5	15	TGTGCCAGCAGTGAGACAGCTTATAGCAATCAGCCCCAGCATTTT	CASSETAYSNQPQHF
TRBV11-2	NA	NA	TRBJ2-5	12	TGTGCCAGCAGCTTAGATCAAGAGACCCAGTACTTC	CASSLDQETQYF
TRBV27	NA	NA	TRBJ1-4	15	TGTGCCAGCAGTTTAATCCGGGACTTTAATGAAAAACTGTTTTTT	CASSLIRDFNEKLFF
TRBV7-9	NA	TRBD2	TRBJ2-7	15	TGTGCCAGCAGCCTCCCCGGGCGGGAGGACTACGAGCAGTACTTC	CASSLPGREDYEQYF
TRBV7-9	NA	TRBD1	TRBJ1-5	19	TGTGCCAGCAGCTATATCCCTAAGGACGGACAGGTTAGCAATCAGCCCCAGCATTTT	CASSYIPKDGQVSNQPQHF
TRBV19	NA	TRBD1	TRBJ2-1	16	TGTGCCAGTAGTACCCGACAGGGGAGAACTGACAATGAGCAGTTCTTC	CASSTRQGRTDNEQFF
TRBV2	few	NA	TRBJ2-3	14	TGTGCCAGCAGTTGGGCTCAAGGGACAGATACGCAGTATTTT	CASSWAQGTDTQYF
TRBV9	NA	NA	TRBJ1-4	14	TGTGCCAGCAGCGTAGAGGCAGGGGCTGAAAAACTGTTTTTT	CASSVEAGAEKLFF
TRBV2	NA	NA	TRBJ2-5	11	TGTGCCAGCAGACAGGAAGAGACCCAGTACTTC	CASRQEETQYF
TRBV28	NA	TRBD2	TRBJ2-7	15	TGTGCCAGCAGCCCGGGACTAGCCGAATATTACGAGCAGTACTTC	CASSPGLAEYYEQYF
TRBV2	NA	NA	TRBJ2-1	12	TGTGCCAGCAGGGACAGATACAATGAGCAGTTCTTC	CASRDRYNEQFF
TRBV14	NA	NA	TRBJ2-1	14	TGTGCCAGCAGCCAAGTCGGACCAGACGATGAGCAGTTCTTC	CASSQVGPDDEQFF
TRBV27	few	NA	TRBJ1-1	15	TGTGCCAGCAGTTTAAGGGCGGTGGGGAGCACTGAAGCTTTCTTT	CASSLRAVGSTEAFF
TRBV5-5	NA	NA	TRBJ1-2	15	TGTGCCAGCAGCCCCGGGGGGGGAGCTAACTATGGCTACACCTTC	CASSPGGGANYGYTF
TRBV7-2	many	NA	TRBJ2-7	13	TGTGCCAGCACGAGCAGGTCGGGCATCGAGCAGTACTTC	CASTSRSGIEQYF
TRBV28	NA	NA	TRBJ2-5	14	TGTGCCAGCAGTCGATACGGGGGCCTGGGGACCCAGTACTTC	CASSRYGGLGTQYF
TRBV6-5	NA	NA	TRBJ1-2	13	TGTGCCAGCAGTTTAGGGAATTTCTATGGCTACACCTTC	CASSLGNFYGYTF